This TCR beta chain was documented in a study of immune characterization of retroperitoneal liposarcoma. In this sample, this clonotype turned up many times. Germline is not matched at one junction end, which may reflect a read error. TCRdb reprocessed the PCR reads via MiXCR and lists one record per CDR3 protein. The data show about 10,000 distinct CDR3 sequences, roughly 35% seen once. CDR3 length: 15 amino acids. CDR1 is SGHVS and CDR2 is FNYEAQ in the germline V gene. Sequenced input: tumor tissue. The rearrangement links TRBV7-6 to TRBJ2-5, with D possibly TRBD2 on 6 matching bases. The clonotype comes from a male donor with retroperitoneal liposarcoma. The DNA for the CDR3 is TGTGCTAGCAGCCCGGCAGGGAGGAGTGGAGAGACCCAGTACTTC. This gives the protein CASSPAGRSGETQYF.